This entry concerns a single T cell receptor (beta chain). This sample stems from a study of cytomegalovirus exposure and HLA in healthy donors. Study-wide context: Out of about 170 million T cells, an earlier analysis found fewer than 140 million unique TCR beta sequences in total.

The ends were cut back, 3 bases at V and 7 bases at J, with 10 bases in the middle. Germline V gene sequence: CDR1 MGHRA, CDR2 YSYEKL. There are 13 residues in the CDR3. With 60 Vbeta and 13 Jbeta primers, the PCR was carried out. Authors' analysis steps: Among the unique TCR beta chains that a later analysis counted, roughly 80 million in all, about 11 million were shared. This table comes from immunoSEQ multiplex PCR, and its TCRdb copy is limited to in-frame clones, with some not included. That table furnishes V, J and clone size, whereas the DNA furnished D and trimming. The table has 130,000 or so clones, 73% seen once.

The V and J genes are TRBV4-1 and TRBJ1-5; tentative D call: TRBD1 (6 bases). The sample consisted of PBMCs. The receptor was derived from a woman between 35 and 50 years old in good health and CMV-seropositive. CDR3 loop: CASSQFQGQPQHF. The CDR3, as DNA: TGCGCCAGCAGCCAGTTTCAGGGGCAGCCCCAGCATTTT.